Below are 14 T cell receptor beta chains sequenced from a single sample in a study of spatial heterogeneity in lung cancer. The time point: sample taken at primary tumor resection. From tumor, nontumor lung or frozen PBMC, whole RNA was taken unsorted for sequencing. TCRdb reanalysed the 5' RACE reads using MiXCR and keeps one entry per CDR3 protein. There are some 50,000 distinct CDR3 sequences in the sample; over 9.5% occur only once, and roughly 40% lies in the top ten. The sequenced sample was PBMCs, obtained at surgery. These receptors all stem from a female donor with early-stage non-small cell lung cancer.

The chain employs TRBV5-1 and TRBJ1-5; D not certain. The germline V gene encodes CDR1 SGHRS and CDR2 YFSETQ. The length of the CDR3 is 13 residues. V dropped 0 bases and J dropped 3 bases, with 4 bases sitting between them. In DNA form, the CDR3 reads TGCGCCAGCAGCTTGGCCCTCAATCAGCCCCAGCATTTT. Its protein product is CASSLALNQPQHF.

The rearrangement links TRBV11-2 to TRBJ2-3, with 7 nucleotides matching TRBD1. Germline lookup yields CDR1 SGHAT and CDR2 FQNNGV. With V trimmed by 3 bases and J by 2 bases, 5 bases remained unmatched. The CDR3 consists of 15 residues. CDR3 sequence: CASSFLTGSTDTQYF. CDR3 coding DNA: TGTGCCAGCAGCTTCCTGACAGGGTCCACAGATACGCAGTATTTT.

Ten or more counts support this clonotype. The rearrangement links TRBV6-1 to TRBJ2-7, with 10 positions matching TRBD1. J lost 6 bases, V lost 3 bases, and 5 bases had no gene match. Germline V CDR1 and CDR2: MNHNS, SASEGT. This CDR3 comprises 14 residues. The CDR3 sequence is CASSDPGTGAEQYF. CDR3 sequence (DNA): TGTGCCAGCAGTGATCCCGGGACAGGGGCCGAGCAGTACTTC.

This clonotype appeared a few times. The chain employs TRBV2 and TRBJ2-7; D possibly corresponds to TRBD1 (6 bases). The V end lost 6 bases, the J end lost 2 bases, and 17 bases lay between the germline ends. The germline V gene has CDR1 SNHLY and CDR2 FYNNEI. This CDR3 contains 15 residues. DNA of the CDR3: TGTGCCAGCAGGGCCGGGACAACGGGGACCTACGAGCAGTACTTC. Amino acids: CASRAGTTGTYEQYF.

The chain employs TRBV11-2 and TRBJ1-1, with 8 bases matching TRBD1. Germline CDR1 is SGHAT and CDR2 is FQNNGV. The CDR3 length is 14 residues. V trimming: 5 bases; J trimming: 6 bases; junction bases outside the gene matches: 8. The CDR3 reads CASSLPRTGPEAFF. CDR3 nucleotides: TGTGCCAGCAGCCTACCTCGGACAGGGCCTGAAGCTTTCTTT.

Details on this clonotype: A read error may explain this, as a much larger clone is one base away. This is likely a read error, given that the CDR3 carries no conserved phenylalanine or tryptophan at its end. This chain links TRBV7-2 with TRBJ1-1; TRBD1 is a possible D gene (6 bases). With 5 bases removed from V and 11 bases from J, the gap between germline ends came to 12 bases. The CDR3 covers 11 residues. In germline, CDR1 is SGHTA, CDR2 FQGNSA. The CDR3 is CASSGQYEAFS. The CDR3 bases are TGTGCCAGCAGCGGACAGTATGAGGCTTTCTCT.

This clonotype occurred a few times. The chain joins TRBV3-1 to TRBJ1-1, with D perhaps matching TRBD1 (5 bases). The CDR3 has 14 residues. From germline, CDR1 is LGHDT and CDR2 YNNKEL (reference sequence). The V and J ends lost 0 bases and 10 bases respectively, with 15 bases between them. The CDR3 bases are TGTGCCAGCAGCCAAGAACAGGCTCGGTCTGGAGCTTTCTTT. Translating gives CASSQEQARSGAFF.

This clonotype was counted once. This chain uses TRBV20-1 with TRBJ2-2; no firm D call. Germline V gene lookup returns CDR1 DFQATT and CDR2 SNEGSKA (reference sequence). The CDR3 is made up of 12 amino acids. Trimming took 4 bases from V and 7 from J, leaving 10 bases between them. CDR3 residues: CSAIRQVGELFF. CDR3 coding DNA: TGCAGTGCTATCCGGCAAGTCGGGGAGCTGTTTTTT.

This sequence joins TRBV29-1 and TRBJ2-1; 8 positions agree with TRBD1. The trim removed 2 bases at V and 7 bases at J, leaving 4 bases unmatched. CDR3 size: 13 residues. Germline values: CDR1 SQVTM, CDR2 ANQGSEA. As DNA, the CDR3 is TGCAGCGTTGAAAGCCAGGGGGCGAATGAGCAGTTCTTC. It encodes CSVESQGANEQFF.

This clonotype appeared a few times. The chain recombines TRBV12-3 or TRBV12-4 with TRBJ1-5, with D possibly being TRBD1 (6 bases). The CDR3 has 16 amino acids. Trimming took off 0 bases at V and 6 bases at J, with 15 bases between the two ends. The CDR3 DNA sequence: TGTGCCAGCAGTTTAGCGCCTGGGGGGGCGGCTCAGCCCCAGCATTTT. This encodes CASSLAPGGAAQPQHF.

Turning to this clonotype: A much bigger clone sits one base away, suggesting this may be a read error. The chain couples TRBV5-1 to TRBJ2-3, with D possibly matching TRBD1 (6 bases). The CDR3 runs to 15 residues. Germline CDR1 SGHRS, CDR2 YFSETQ. The CDR3 nucleotides are TGCACCAGCAGCTTTTCACAGGGTGCGATGGATACGCAGTATTTT. This encodes CTSSFSQGAMDTQYF.

This clonotype was recorded many times. The rearrangement joins TRBV5-6 to TRBJ2-3; 9 positions match TRBD1. The trim removed 2 bases at V and 0 bases at J, leaving 10 bases unmatched. Per the germline V gene, CDR1 is SGHDT and CDR2 is YYEEEE. This CDR3 region has 18 residues. For the CDR3, the DNA is TGTGCCAGCAGCTTCCGGGACAGGGTCTGGCCTAGCACAGATACGCAGTATTTT. Translated, it gives CASSFRDRVWPSTDTQYF.

This chain joins TRBV4-2 and TRBJ2-1, with D possibly matching TRBD2 (5 bases). V shed 4 bases and J shed 6 bases, with 16 bases lying between them. The length of the CDR3 is 15 residues. Germline CDR1 reads LGHNA; CDR2 reads YNFKEQ. The CDR3 nucleotides read TGTGCCAGCAGCCTACACCCTAGTAGCGCCAATGAGCAGTTCTTC. Translated: CASSLHPSSANEQFF.

J is TRBJ1-4 and V is TRBV5-4, with D perhaps matching TRBD1 (5 bases). V was trimmed by 4 bases and J by 0 bases, leaving 10 bases between them. The germline V gene encodes CDR1 SGHNT and CDR2 YYREEE (reference sequence). CDR3 length: 15 residues. The CDR3 is CASSGTGATNEKLFF. In DNA, the CDR3 is TGTGCCAGCAGCGGGACGGGGGCAACTAATGAAAAACTGTTTTTT.